This TCR beta chain was sequenced for a study of T cell clonotyping in hematopoietic cell transplantation. Germline lookup yields CDR1 SGHNT and CDR2 YYREEE (reference sequence). V was trimmed by 2 bases and J by 3 bases, leaving 14 bases between them. The CDR3 runs to 16 residues. This table comes from immunoSEQ multiplex PCR, and its TCRdb copy is limited to in-frame clones, with some not included. The sample lists 25,000 to 35,000 clones; approximately 94% were seen once. General study results and limits: Graft donor and pretransplant recipient Inverse Simpson Index values predicted broader posttransplant TCR diversity. After transplant, recipient diversity fell while pathologically expanded clonotypes grew through day 180.

To note about this clone: As yet, its antigen is unknown.

This rearrangement joins TRBV5-4 to TRBJ1-4; no clear D gene. This TCR derives from a man aged 50 to 60 in good health. Some clones in this sample may be carry-over from other donors' samples. Material for sequencing was peripheral blood mononuclear cells. The CDR3 coding sequence is TGTGCCAGCAGCTTAGACGGTGTGGGAGCTAATGAAAAACTGTTTTTT. It codes for CASSLDGVGANEKLFF.